The 24 T cell receptor beta chains in this list originate from one sample, sequenced in a study of Graves' ophthalmopathy and Graves' hyperthyroidism. Amplification of the TCR beta CDR3 regions used RNA transcripts (as template). First-round RT-PCR employed HTBI primers, with a second-round multiplex PCR after it. TCRdb reprocessed the multiplex PCR reads with MiXCR, giving one entry per CDR3 protein. Here the sample spans about 220,000 distinct CDR3 sequences, about 22% being singletons. The sequencing sample was made of peripheral blood. The receptor set was obtained from a woman aged 50 to 60 with Graves' ophthalmopathy.

J is TRBJ1-6 and V is TRBV20-1, with D perhaps TRBD1 (6 bases). The CDR3 totals 14 residues. V dropped 2 bases and J dropped 9 bases, with 14 bases sitting between them. Germline V gene data show CDR1 as DFQATT and CDR2 as SNEGSKA (reference sequence). Here the CDR3 reads CSARRTGISSPLHF. The CDR3 DNA is TGCAGTGCTAGACGAACAGGGATCAGTTCACCCCTCCACTTT.

This rearrangement joins TRBV27 to TRBJ2-7; TRBD2 aligns across 9 bases. Trimming cost V 1 base and J 6 bases; bases outside gene matches: 7. The CDR3 has 15 residues. CDR1 is MNHEY and CDR2 is SMNVEV in the germline V gene (reference sequence). CDR3 sequence (DNA): TGTGCCAGCAGTTTATTTGCGGGAGGGGCGGGCGAGCAGTACTTC. Amino acid sequence: CASSLFAGGAGEQYF.

Regarding this clonotype: Possible read error: a much larger clone is one base away. V usage is TRBV12-5 and J usage is TRBJ1-2, with D perhaps TRBD1 (5 bases). The CDR3 loop spans 14 amino acids. Germline V gene sequence: CDR1 LGHNT, CDR2 FRNRAP. The CDR3 nucleotides are TGTGCTAGTGGTTTGTTTGGGGCGGAGGATGGCCACACCTTC. It specifies CASGLFGAEDGHTF.

This clonotype has at least ten counts. A read error may produce the germline difference seen at one junction end. V usage is TRBV20-1 and J usage is TRBJ1-2; 9 bases fit TRBD1. This CDR3 has 14 residues. The V gene's germline CDR1 is DFQATT and CDR2 SNEGSKA (reference sequence). The CDR3 reads CRATARDREHGYTF. The CDR3 coding sequence is TGCAGGGCTACAGCGAGGGACAGGGAACATGGCTACACCTTC.

As regards this clonotype: One end of the junction varies from germline; a read error may be responsible. CDR3 amino acids: CASSAQLGLGTEAYF. The CDR3 DNA is TGTGCCAGCAGCGCCCAACTGGGGTTAGGCACTGAAGCTTACTTT. The chain uses TRBV7-2 and TRBJ1-1; D unclear. In germline, CDR1 is SGHTA, CDR2 FQGNSA. The CDR3 runs 15 residues.

There are many counts of this clonotype. The chain has TRBV10-1 and TRBJ2-7, with TRBD2 matching 10 bases. The CDR3 has 15 amino acids. Per germline, CDR1 WNHNN and CDR2 SYGVQD (reference sequence). V was clipped by 5 bases and J by 3 bases; unmatched bases: 7. DNA for the CDR3: TGCGCCAGCAGTCCTAGCGGGAGAAGACTCTACGAGCAGTACTTC. Translation gives CASSPSGRRLYEQYF.

This clonotype occurred a few times. V usage is TRBV11-2 and J usage is TRBJ2-7, with a weak D call TRBD2 (5 bases). Germline V gene lookup returns CDR1 SGHAT and CDR2 FQNNGV. This CDR3 is built from 17 residues. Trimming removed 1 base from V and 4 bases from J, with 20 bases in between. The chain's CDR3 is CASSLGANAGGTYEQYF. As DNA, the CDR3 is TGTGCCAGCAGCTTAGGGGCGAACGCAGGAGGCACATACGAGCAGTACTTC.

This clonotype was detected many times. The gene calls are TRBV12-3 or TRBV12-4 and TRBJ1-1; possible D gene TRBD1, 6 bases. The V and J ends lost 6 bases and 2 bases respectively, with 13 bases between them. This CDR3 has 14 amino acids. This CDR3 is CASSLTGINTEAFF. The CDR3 coding sequence is TGTGCCAGCAGCCTAACAGGGATTAACACTGAAGCTTTCTTT.

This clonotype was seen ten or more times. V gene TRBV6-1 combines with J gene TRBJ2-2; TRBD2 might be the D (5 bases). V was shortened by 11 bases and J by 4 bases, with 14 bases between the two germline ends. CDR1 and CDR2 from the germline V gene are MNHNS and SASEGT. The CDR3 is 13 residues long. CDR3 coding DNA: TGTGCCGCGGGCGGCGTTCCCACCGGGGAGCTGTTTTTT. Its protein is CAAGGVPTGELFF.

This clonotype was seen more than once but under ten times. The chain links TRBV30 to TRBJ2-7, with D tentatively TRBD1 (7 bases). Trimming removed 4 bases at V and 2 bases at J, with 15 bases between. The length of the CDR3 is 14 residues. CDR1 is GTSNPN and CDR2 is SVGIG in the germline V gene (reference sequence). The CDR3 spells CAWKRAGGTYEQYF. The CDR3 DNA sequence: TGTGCCTGGAAGAGGGCAGGGGGGACCTACGAGCAGTACTTC.

The sample holds many counts of this clonotype. Here the CDR3 DNA reads TGTGCCAGCAGCCTTAGTTTCGGTTCTGAAGCTTTCTTT. This sequence encodes CASSLSFGSEAFF. The chain recombines TRBV7-8 with TRBJ1-1; no definite D call. V was pared by 5 bases and J by 6 bases, with 13 bases between. The V gene's germline CDR1 is SGHVS and CDR2 FQNEAQ. This CDR3 comprises 13 residues.

This clonotype has a handful of counts. A much larger clone lies a single base off, so this may be a read error. V usage is TRBV6-1 and J usage is TRBJ2-7; perhaps D is TRBD1 or TRBD2 (5 bases each). From germline, CDR1 is MNHNS and CDR2 SASEGT. The CDR3 runs 15 residues. The CDR3 loop is CVSSRERQGAYEQYF. In nucleotides, the CDR3 is TGTGTCAGCTCCCGCGAGCGGCAGGGCGCCTACGAGCAGTACTTC.

This chain joins TRBV6-5 and TRBJ2-7; D perhaps matches TRBD1 (6 bases). Trimming shortened V by 2 bases and J by 4 bases, and 15 bases separated the two germline ends. The CDR3 covers 15 residues. Germline CDR1 reads MNHEY; CDR2 reads SVGAGI. The CDR3 is CASSYEVTGVYEQYF. CDR3 DNA sequence: TGTGCCAGCAGTTACGAGGTGACAGGAGTTTACGAGCAGTACTTC.

This clonotype was counted between two and nine times. This chain connects TRBV20-1 to TRBJ2-5; 8 nucleotides align to TRBD2. Unmatched junction bases numbered 9, after V lost 0 bases and J lost 9 bases. Germline V CDR1 and CDR2: DFQATT, SNEGSKA (reference sequence). CDR3 length: 14 amino acids. The CDR3 loop reads CSARERGLGGAQYF. The CDR3 DNA reads TGCAGTGCTAGAGAGCGGGGACTAGGTGGGGCCCAGTACTTC.

The sample holds a few counts of this clonotype. The chain has TRBV19 and TRBJ2-5; no definite D call. Germline lookup yields CDR1 LNHDA and CDR2 SQIVND (reference sequence). Trimming left V 4 bases short and J 0 bases short, with 3 bases between. CDR3 length: 12 residues. The CDR3 protein is CASSTNQETQYF. The CDR3 nucleotides are TGTGCCAGTAGTACTAACCAAGAGACCCAGTACTTC.

This clonotype was observed many times. The V and J genes are TRBV12-3 or TRBV12-4 and TRBJ1-1; D is possibly TRBD1 (5 bases). Trimming pared 4 bases from V and 0 bases from J, leaving 15 bases between. The length of the CDR3 is 16 residues. CDR3 loop: CASSWVLGGVNTEAFF. In DNA, the CDR3 is TGTGCCAGCAGTTGGGTATTAGGAGGGGTGAACACTGAAGCTTTCTTT.

This clonotype was observed many times. Here the CDR3 DNA reads TGTGCCAGCAGTTTAGAAGAGACCGGGGAGCTGTTTTTT. Amino acids: CASSLEETGELFF. V usage is TRBV6-5 and J usage is TRBJ2-2; no reliable D call. The CDR3 covers 13 residues. V was shortened by 4 bases and J by 5 bases, with 8 bases between the two germline ends. Germline CDR1 and CDR2: MNHEY and SVGAGI.

This clonotype was counted ten times or more. The chain has TRBV6-1 and TRBJ1-5; 8 nucleotides match TRBD1. CDR1 MNHNS and CDR2 SASEGT come from the germline V gene. The J segment lost 6 bases and the V segment lost 0 bases, leaving 7 bases of the junction unmatched. This CDR3 spans 16 amino acids. The CDR3 bases are TGTGCCAGCAGTGAAGCGGGGGACAGGTGGTCTCAGCCCCAGCATTTT. Its protein product is CASSEAGDRWSQPQHF.

This clonotype was counted many times. The chain recombines TRBV27 with TRBJ1-1; weak D call: TRBD1 (5 bases). Germline values: CDR1 MNHEY, CDR2 SMNVEV (reference sequence). CDR3 length equals 13 residues. Trimming removed 10 bases at V and 0 bases at J, with 12 bases between. The CDR3 loop reads CATKTAMNTEAFF. The DNA for the CDR3 is TGTGCCACCAAGACAGCAATGAACACTGAAGCTTTCTTT.

This clonotype appeared once. The rearrangement joins TRBV6-1 to TRBJ2-7; D might be TRBD1 or TRBD2, each matching 5 bases. This CDR3 comprises 12 residues. Germline CDR1 reads MNHNS; CDR2 reads SASEGT. Trimming removed 1 base from V and 9 bases from J, with 10 bases in between. CDR3 in DNA: TGTGCCAGCAGTGAAGGGGACGGAGGGCAGTACTTC. Amino acids: CASSEGDGGQYF.

This clonotype was picked up one time. The rearrangement links TRBV28 to TRBJ2-4; TRBD1 aligns across 7 bases. V lost 3 bases and J lost 1; bases outside the gene matches: 3. Germline V gene sequence: CDR1 MDHEN, CDR2 SYDVKM. This CDR3 comprises 15 residues. The CDR3: CASSLEQGAKNIQYF. For the CDR3, the DNA is TGTGCCAGCAGTTTGGAACAGGGGGCCAAAAACATTCAGTACTTC.

The sample holds many counts of this clonotype. V is TRBV19 and J is TRBJ1-1; 12 bases line up with TRBD1. The CDR3 is made up of 16 amino acids. Trimming took 4 bases from V and 8 from J; bases not matched to a gene: 11. Germline CDR1 reads LNHDA; CDR2 reads SQIVND (reference sequence). The CDR3 nucleotides read TGTGCCAGTAGTACAACCGGGACAGGGGGCCGCGGGGAAGCTTTCTTT. Encoded protein: CASSTTGTGGRGEAFF.

This clonotype has ten or more counts. A much bigger clone sits one base away, suggesting this may be a read error. The chain uses TRBV7-9 and TRBJ2-7; 11 bases line up with TRBD1. The CDR3 sequence is 15 residues long. Unmatched junction bases numbered 3, after V lost 5 bases and J lost 0 bases. Germline V lookup: CDR1 SEHNR, CDR2 FQNEAQ (reference sequence). In nucleotides, the CDR3 is TGTGCCAGCAGCGCAGGACAGGGGGCCTCCTACGAGCAGTACTTC. It translates to CASSAGQGASYEQYF.

V gene TRBV18 combines with J gene TRBJ1-2; tentative D call: TRBD1 (5 bases). V lost 3 bases to trimming and J lost 0 bases, with 11 bases between them. The CDR3 is 15 residues long. Germline V gene data show CDR1 as KGHSH and CDR2 as LQKENI. CDR3 DNA: TGTGCCAGCTCACCTCTAACAGGAGCTAACTATGGCTACACCTTC. Its translation is CASSPLTGANYGYTF.